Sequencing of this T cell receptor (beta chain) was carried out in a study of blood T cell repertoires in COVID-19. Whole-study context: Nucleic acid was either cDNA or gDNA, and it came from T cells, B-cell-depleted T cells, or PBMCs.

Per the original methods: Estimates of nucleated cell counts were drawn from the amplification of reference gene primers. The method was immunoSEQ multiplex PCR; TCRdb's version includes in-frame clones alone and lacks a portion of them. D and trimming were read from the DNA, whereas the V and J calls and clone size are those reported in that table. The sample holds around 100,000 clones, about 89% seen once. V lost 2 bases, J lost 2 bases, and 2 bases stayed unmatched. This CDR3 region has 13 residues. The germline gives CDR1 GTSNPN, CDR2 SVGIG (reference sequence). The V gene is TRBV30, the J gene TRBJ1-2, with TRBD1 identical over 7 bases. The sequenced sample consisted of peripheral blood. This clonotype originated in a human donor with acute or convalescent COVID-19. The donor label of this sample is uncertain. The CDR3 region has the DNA TGTGCCTGGAGTCTACAGGGGAACTATGGCTACACCTTC. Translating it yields CAWSLQGNYGYTF.